This T cell receptor beta chain was sequenced during a study of blood T cells in healthy people across ages (dated by TCRdb to the mid-2010s). About the investigation overall: In model experiments, template switching captured roughly one uniquely barcoded TCR beta cDNA molecule for every two T cells. Using deep sequencing normalized with unique cDNA molecular identifiers, the study measured how TCR beta repertoire diversity changes with age. The donors were split into four age groups: young (average 16 years), middle-aged (roughly 39), aged (roughly 65) and long-lived (roughly 86). Donors of different ages were randomly distributed across sequencing lanes to avoid experimental bias. Using the same blood draw, the study looked at two additional independent replicas of 1 million unique cDNA reads for two donors, one aged 18 to 29 and the other aged 80 or older.

Reading the germline V gene gives CDR1 SQVTM and CDR2 ANQGSEA. From the cysteine through the phenylalanine, the CDR3 covers 13 amino acids. The sequence is cut down to CDR3 DNA, 39 bases in frame from base 1. V is cut by 3 bases and J by 4 bases, and the space between the germline ends is 12 bases. The full study reports these points: Because donor CMV infection status was unknown, age-related changes in expanded clonotypes were potentially confounded. Estimates of total diversity based on one million sequenced T cells were regarded as lower bounds and as underestimates. There was a strong correlation between observed TCR beta diversity and the percentage of naive T cells measured by flow cytometry. Bulk unsorted PBMC profiling prevented conclusive comparison of naive and antigen-experienced compartments. Compared with the aged group, the long-lived group had more naive CD4+ T cells, fewer expanded clones and increased TCR diversity, suggesting age selection. Observed TCR beta diversity per million T cells fell roughly linearly with age, and a significant reduction was already apparent by age around 40.

Systemically healthy Caucasian individuals from Russia, 39 in total and aged about 6 to 100 years, were included as donors. Each donor gave approximately 9.3 milliliters of peripheral blood, collected into EDTA-treated Vacutainer tubes. PBMCs were isolated by Ficoll-Paque density-gradient centrifugation, with at least 7 million obtained per sample. Total RNA was extracted from PBMCs with Trizol reagent, with at least 6 micrograms obtained per sample. For every donor, an aliquot of PBMCs went through flow cytometry to measure the percentages of naive CD45RAhigh/CD27high T cells. Comment on this clonotype: Its antigen is not yet known. Nothing much larger sits one base from this clone, and base qualities are not available.

Library method: 5' RACE. TCRdb shows the sequencer as Illumina HiSeq 2500. The second PCR ran for roughly 7 to 12 cycles and used a J-beta primer mix along with a sample-barcoded 5' primer. Each TCR beta cDNA molecule received a unique molecular identifier from a template-switch 5' adaptor carrying 12 random nucleotides. At least 3 million CDR3-containing paired-end reads were obtained from each sample. First-strand cDNA was synthesized from all RNA with the Mint cDNA synthesis kit, primed by a TRBC-specific oligonucleotide. Following uracil-DNA glycosylase treatment, all cDNA underwent a first 18-cycle PCR with the universal primers M1SS and BC2_uni_R. As for how the authors treated the data: For normalization, 1 million high-quality reads were randomly selected from each sample, with every read carrying a distinct molecular identifier. Reads with shared molecular identifiers were discarded instead of being binned into consensus sequences. MiTCR, run with a Q25 quality threshold and the strictest error-elimination algorithm, handled CDR3 identification, clonotype clustering and error correction. A nonparametric unseen species model using Euler transformation provided a lower-bound estimate of total TCR beta diversity. TCRdb trimmed public reads at Q25 via fastp, called clones via MiXCR and kept in-frame beta chains. Merged by CDR3 protein, the rows form single entries marked with the most common genes and DNA. These V and J calls originate from TCRdb's pipeline instead of the authors' own analysis. For this sample there are just over 800,000 distinct CDR3 sequences; approximately 65% appear just once. The ten biggest clones cover around a quarter of the sample.

The sequenced sample consisted of blood. The clonotype originates from a man under 40 in good health. The V and J genes are TRBV29-1 and TRBJ1-2; the D gene is possibly TRBD1, with 5 bases matching. The CDR3 here reads CSVDPREFYGYTF. The DNA sequence follows: TGCAGCGTTGACCCCAGGGAGTTCTATGGCTACACCTTC. Beyond the CDR3, the reference TRBV29-1 and TRBJ1-2 genes provide the residues; the full variable domain reads: SAVISQKPSRDICQRGTSLTIQCQVDSQVTMMFWYRQQPGQSLTLIATANQGSEATYESGFVIDKFPISRPNLTFSTLTVSNMSPEDSSIYLCSVDPREFYGYTFGSGTRLTVV.